This T cell receptor (beta chain) was found in a study of T cell repertoires in cytomegalovirus infection. As for the study in general: Both CMV infection and a matching HLA type were indicated by public TCR beta signatures. Study observations and caveats: CMV-specific TCR beta clonotypes restricted by HLA-C were the ones dominating the ex vivo response.

As for this clonotype: Its antigen is currently unknown.

Using its own MiXCR run on the reads, TCRdb lists one record per CDR3 protein. Altogether 630,000 or so distinct CDR3 sequences are present, roughly 24% being singletons, with the ten largest covering 7.5% to 9%. The sequence derives from a human donor in good health (CMV status not recorded). Some clones in this sample may be carry-over from other donors' samples. The sequenced sample consisted of CD8+ T cells from PBMCs.

CDR3: CASSRGGISYNEQFF. The CDR3 region has the DNA TGCGCCAGCAGCAGGGGGGGAATTTCCTACAATGAGCAGTTCTTC. The rearrangement links TRBV5-1 to TRBJ2-1, with TRBD2 as a possible D gene (7 bases). Germline values: CDR1 SGHRS, CDR2 YFSETQ. V gave up 4 bases and J gave up 1 base, with 12 bases separating them. The CDR3 contains 15 residues.